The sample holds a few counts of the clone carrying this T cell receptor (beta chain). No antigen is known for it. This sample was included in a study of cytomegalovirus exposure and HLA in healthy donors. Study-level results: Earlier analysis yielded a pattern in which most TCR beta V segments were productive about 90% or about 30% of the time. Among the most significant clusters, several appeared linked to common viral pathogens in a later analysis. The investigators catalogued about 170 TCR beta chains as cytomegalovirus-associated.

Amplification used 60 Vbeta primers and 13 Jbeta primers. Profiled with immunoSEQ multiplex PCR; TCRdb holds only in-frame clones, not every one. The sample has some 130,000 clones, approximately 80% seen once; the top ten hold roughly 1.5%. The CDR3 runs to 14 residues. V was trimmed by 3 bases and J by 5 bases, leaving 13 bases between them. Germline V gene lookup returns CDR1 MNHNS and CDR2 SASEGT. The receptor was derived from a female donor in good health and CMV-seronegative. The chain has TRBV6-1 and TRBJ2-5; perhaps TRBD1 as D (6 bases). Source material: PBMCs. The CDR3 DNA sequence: TGTGCCAGCAGTGACGACAGGTTCTTGGAGACCCAGTACTTC. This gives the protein CASSDDRFLETQYF.